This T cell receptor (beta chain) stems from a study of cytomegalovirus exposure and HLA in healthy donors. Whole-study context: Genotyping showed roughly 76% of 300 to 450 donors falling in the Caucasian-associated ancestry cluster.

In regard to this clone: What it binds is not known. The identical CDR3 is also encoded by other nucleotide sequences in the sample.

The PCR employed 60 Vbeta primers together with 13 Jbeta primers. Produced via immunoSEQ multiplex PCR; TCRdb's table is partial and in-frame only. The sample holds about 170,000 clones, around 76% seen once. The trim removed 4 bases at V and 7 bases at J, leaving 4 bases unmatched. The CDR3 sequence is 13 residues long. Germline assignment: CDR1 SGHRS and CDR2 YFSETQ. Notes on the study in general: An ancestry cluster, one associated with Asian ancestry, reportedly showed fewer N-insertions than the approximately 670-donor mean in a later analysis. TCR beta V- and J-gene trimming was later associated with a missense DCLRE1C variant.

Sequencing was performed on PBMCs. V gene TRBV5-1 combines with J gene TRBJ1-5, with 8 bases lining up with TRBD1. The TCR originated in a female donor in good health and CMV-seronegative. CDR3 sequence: CASSLDRGQPQHF. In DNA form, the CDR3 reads TGCGCCAGCAGCCTTGACAGGGGCCAGCCCCAGCATTTT.